The TCR beta chain under discussion was sequenced for a study of OX40 agonist ivuxolimab in advanced cancers. Findings and limits, study-wide: Expanded clones were, on average, more numerous among CD8+ T cells than CD4+.

The germline CDR1 and CDR2 sequences are SGHNT and YYREEE (reference sequence). The ends were cut back, 0 bases at V and 2 bases at J, with 11 bases in the middle. The CDR3 covers 15 residues. Using immunoSEQ multiplex PCR, the repertoire was profiled, and TCRdb retains in-frame clones only, with some absent. The sample carries about 50,000 clones, over 75% recorded once. Blood was sampled at baseline, cycle 4 day 1, and cycle 7 day 1. This clone came up once. Antigen specificity is unknown. The chain recombines TRBV5-4 with TRBJ1-1; no reliable D call. The clonotype comes from an adult with an advanced solid tumor such as melanoma, head and neck, liver or kidney cancer. The sequencing here drew on CD4+ or CD8+ T cells sorted from blood, taken in a trial of the OX40 agonist ivuxolimab. The CDR3: CASSLAPPLNTEAFF. In nucleotides, the CDR3 is TGTGCCAGCAGCTTGGCTCCTCCACTTAACACTGAAGCTTTCTTT.